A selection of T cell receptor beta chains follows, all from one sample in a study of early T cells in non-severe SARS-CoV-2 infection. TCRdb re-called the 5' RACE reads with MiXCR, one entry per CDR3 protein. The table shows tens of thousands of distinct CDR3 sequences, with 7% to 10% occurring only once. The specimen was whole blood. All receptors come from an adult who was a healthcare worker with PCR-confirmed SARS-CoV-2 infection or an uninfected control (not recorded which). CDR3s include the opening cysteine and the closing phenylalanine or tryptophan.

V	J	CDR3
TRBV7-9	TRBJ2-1	CASSLALAEYNEQFF
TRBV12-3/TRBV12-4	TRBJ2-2	CASRPPSNTGELFF
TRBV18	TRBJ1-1	CASSPGQGNTEAFF
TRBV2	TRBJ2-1	CASSQGWDNEQFF
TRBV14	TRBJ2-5	CASSQGQGPGETQYF
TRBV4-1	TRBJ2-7	CASSQDFGKSSYEQYF
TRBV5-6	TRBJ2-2	CASKNTQGTGELFF
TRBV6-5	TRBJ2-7	CASSYSSGRVYEQYF
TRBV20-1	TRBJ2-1	CSVVSSGRNNNEQFF
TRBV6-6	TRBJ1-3	CASSTWGTSGNTIYF
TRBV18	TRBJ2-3	CASSLLAGTDTQYF
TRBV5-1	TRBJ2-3	CASSSRTSGSPDTQYF
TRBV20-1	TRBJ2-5	CSAIPLEGGDQETQYF
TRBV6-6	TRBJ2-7	CASVSSYEQYF
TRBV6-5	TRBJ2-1	CARSPGTTYNEQFF
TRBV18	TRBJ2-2	CASSHPGDANTGELFF
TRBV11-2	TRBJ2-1	CASSFGLVITEQFF
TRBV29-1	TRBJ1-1	CSVVRQSNTEAFF
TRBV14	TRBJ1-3	CASSFNYSRIEDGNTIYF
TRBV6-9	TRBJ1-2	CASNPGAGLNGYTF
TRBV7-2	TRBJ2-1	CASSSQGGIHNEQFF
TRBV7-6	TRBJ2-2	CASSYRQGAAAGELFF
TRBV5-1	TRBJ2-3	CASRHTDTQYF
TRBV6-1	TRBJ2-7	CASSVDRGEQYF
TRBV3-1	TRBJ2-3	CASSPRALTSTDTQYF
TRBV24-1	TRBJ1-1	CATSEGDRMNTEAFF
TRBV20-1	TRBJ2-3	CSAPLTDTQYF
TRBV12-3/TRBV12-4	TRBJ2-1	CASSLRGPGDEQFF
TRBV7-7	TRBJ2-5	CASSPGKLETQYF